The present T cell receptor beta chain was sequenced within a study of blood T cell repertoires in COVID-19. Study-wide context: Sites in the United States, Italy and Spain provided acute and convalescent COVID-19 samples. T cells, B-cell-depleted T cells, or PBMCs supplied cDNA or gDNA.

In the original processing: Estimation of nucleated cell counts was performed using reference gene primer amplification. The repertoire was sequenced with immunoSEQ multiplex PCR; TCRdb's copy has only in-frame clones and lacks some. V, J and clone size derive from that table, while D and trimming were established from the DNA sequence. This sample has around 250,000 clones, with approximately 88% found just once. This clone was seen more than once but under ten times. The CDR3 spans 15 residues. Germline V gene data show CDR1 as SGHRS and CDR2 as YFSETQ. Trimming took 0 bases from V and 9 from J, leaving 13 bases between them.

The V call is TRBV5-1, the J call TRBJ1-6; weak D call: TRBD1 (5 bases). This TCR came from a woman between 40 and 50 years old who had recovered from COVID-19. The sequencing sample was made of peripheral blood. CDR3 region: CASSLDGSGGSPLHF. The CDR3 region has the DNA TGCGCCAGCAGCTTGGACGGATCGGGGGGTTCACCCCTCCACTTT.